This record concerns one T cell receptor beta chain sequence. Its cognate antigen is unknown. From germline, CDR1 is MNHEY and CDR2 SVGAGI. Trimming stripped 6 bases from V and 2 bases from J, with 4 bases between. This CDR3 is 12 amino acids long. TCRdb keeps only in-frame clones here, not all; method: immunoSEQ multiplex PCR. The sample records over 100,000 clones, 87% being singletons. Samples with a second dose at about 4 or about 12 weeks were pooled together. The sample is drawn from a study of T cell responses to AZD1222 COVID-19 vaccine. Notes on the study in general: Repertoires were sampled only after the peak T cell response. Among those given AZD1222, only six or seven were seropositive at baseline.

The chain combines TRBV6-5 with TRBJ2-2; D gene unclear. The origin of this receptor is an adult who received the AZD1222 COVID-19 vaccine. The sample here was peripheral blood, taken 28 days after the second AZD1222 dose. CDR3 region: CASSPNTGELFF. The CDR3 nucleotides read TGTGCCAGCAGCCCCAACACCGGGGAGCTGTTTTTT.